The sequence of this T cell receptor beta chain was determined in a study of T cells in Graves' hyperthyroidism and ophthalmopathy (dated by TCRdb to between 2018 and 2020). In the study overall: Peripheral blood was sampled at the time of initial diagnosis, prior to any treatment. The paper reports TCR Vbeta CDR3 sequencing of about 140 peripheral blood samples: some 44 ophthalmopathy, roughly 80 hyperthyroidism and roughly 17 progressor patients. To identify distinguishing TCR V-J signatures, a discovery cohort of about a hundred patients was used, comprising 43 with Graves' ophthalmopathy and around 60 with stable Graves' hyperthyroidism. For training and testing, the 110 or so patients in the discovery cohort were randomly divided in a 7:3 ratio. Following sampling, methimazole starting at 30 mg daily was given to hyperthyroidism patients, and high-dose intravenous methylprednisolone was given to ophthalmopathy patients. In addition, the study compared T-cell repertoires in thyroid tissue and in blood from over 5 Graves' hyperthyroidism patients. Whether ophthalmopathy could be predicted prospectively was tested in an independent validation cohort made up of approximately 19 hyperthyroidism patients plus 17 patients who later progressed to ophthalmopathy. General conclusions and limits of the study: A model built on a 13 V-J signature distinguished ophthalmopathy from stable hyperthyroidism, reaching around 88% sensitivity and about 81% specificity in cross-validation and 80%/75% in testing. No statistical method was used to set the sample size in advance, and investigators knew the group allocation. Most expanded thyroid clonotypes (frequency above 0.001) were also detected in blood, suggesting blood repertoires may reflect thyroid immune responses. In validation, the model predicted progression to ophthalmopathy a median of roughly 6.5 months before onset, with 65% to 71% sensitivity and roughly 79% specificity.

Hyperthyroidism patients were newly diagnosed, had a disease duration of under 2 months, and were aged 18 to 65 years. Any patient with an uncontrolled infection, another autoimmune disease, pregnancy or lactation was excluded. Diagnoses were based on clinical symptoms, serum thyroxine and TRAb, thyroid ultrasound and orbital computed tomography. For progressor patients, blood was drawn at the first diagnosis of hyperthyroidism, before any ophthalmopathy symptoms had appeared. Ficoll-Paque density gradient centrifugation was used to isolate PBMCs from approximately 11 ml of fresh peripheral blood. Progressor patients were defined as those initially diagnosed with Graves' hyperthyroidism in whom ophthalmopathy developed during follow-up. Trizol reagent was used to extract total RNA, and RNA quality was then checked on an Agilent 2100 Bioanalyzer. About this clonotype: Its antigen is still unknown. With a much larger clone just one base away, this may be a read error.

The TCR beta CDR3 regions were amplified from RNA transcripts. A first-round RT-PCR of the TCR CDR3 used the HTBI primer set with the Qiagen OneStep RT-PCR kit. Libraries were constructed in a second round of multiplex PCR, after which size selection and purification were performed. Libraries were sequenced paired-end with 100 bp reads on an Illumina HiSeq2000. Concerning the study's data processing: SOAPnuke was used to process the raw data, removing reads that contained adapters or uncalled bases, had a mean Phred below 15, or lacked an exact match to the constant primer or identifier. High-quality paired reads were merged with COPE v1.2.5, and unique nucleotide sequences were defined as clonotypes. MiTCR v1.1 was used to align clonotypes to the IMGT TRBV, TRBD and TRBJ reference segments. Only V-J combinations with frequency above 0.0001, covering 99% to 99.2% of repertoires, were analysed. The TCS score was defined as F50 (clonal expansion) divided by E x V (chaos), with BLOSUM62-based TCRdist calculated between CDR3 peptides within each V-J. Welch's t-statistics and random forest reduced 500 to 650 V-J features to roughly 13, which were used in a naive Bayes classifier (R e1071). TCRdb trimmed the raw reads at Q25, called clones with MiXCR and kept productive beta chains. Under each unique CDR3 protein, matching rows form one entry showing the most common genes and DNA. The V and J calls were determined by TCRdb, not by the authors. Across this sample there are more than 550,000 distinct CDR3 sequences, with around a sixth seen only once. The top ten constitute over 15% of the sample.

The material sequenced was blood. This sequence was found in a woman between 45 and 60 years old with Graves' hyperthyroidism that later progressed to Graves' ophthalmopathy.

The CDR3 protein is CASGQEWGRGADTQYF. The bases read TGTGCCAGCGGCCAAGAGTGGGGGAGGGGCGCAGATACGCAGTATTTT. The rearranged segments are TRBV3-1 and TRBJ2-3, with 7 bases matching TRBD2. The CDR3 covers 16 residues, taking in both the cysteine and the phenylalanine. Only the CDR3 part of the read is kept: 48 bases, read in frame from the first base. CDR1 and CDR2, looked up from the germline V gene (reference sequence), are LGHDT and YNNKEL.